These 31 T cell receptor beta chains originate from one sample sequenced in a study of CD8+ T cells in alopecia areata. cDNA reverse transcribed from extracted RNA served as the sequencing template. TCRdb's copy holds only in-frame clones and misses some; the assay was immunoSEQ multiplex PCR. The sample yields roughly 97,000 clones, about 40% seen once. The sequencing sample was made of CD4+ T cells sorted from blood. These receptors were obtained from a human donor with alopecia areata.

In this sample, this clone turned up a few times. The chain has TRBV4-3 and TRBJ2-5, with D perhaps TRBD1 (5 bases). Germline V lookup: CDR1 LGHNA, CDR2 YSLEER. The ends were cut back, 3 bases at V and 4 bases at J, with 18 bases in the middle. This CDR3 contains 16 residues. CDR3 in DNA: TGCGCCAGCAGCCACGGCTCGGACATGATGAGAGAGACCCAGTACTTC. Amino acid sequence: CASSHGSDMMRETQYF.

The rearrangement joins TRBV4-3 to TRBJ2-7; 9 bases are shared with TRBD1. The CDR3 is 15 amino acids. V lost 0 bases and J lost 3; bases outside the gene matches: 3. CDR1 LGHNA and CDR2 YSLEER come from the germline V gene. The DNA of the CDR3 is TGCGCCAGCAGCCAAGAGGGACAGGGCCTCTACGAGCAGTACTTC. This encodes CASSQEGQGLYEQYF.

The genes are TRBV29-1 and TRBJ2-3, with D hard to call. Germline-derived CDR1 and CDR2 are SQVTM and ANQGSEA. V was cut by 5 bases and J by 0 bases, with 9 bases left in between. The CDR3 loop spans 13 amino acids. Here the CDR3 reads CSVLVLSTDTQYF. The DNA of the CDR3 is TGCAGCGTTCTCGTACTTAGCACAGATACGCAGTATTTT.

This clone was picked up one time. The rearrangement joins TRBV25-1 to TRBJ2-1; D is ambiguous. V lost 6 bases, J lost 9 bases, and 18 bases lay in between. Germline CDR1 and CDR2: MGHDK and SYGVNS. The CDR3 runs 14 residues. CDR3 nucleotide sequence: TGTGCCAGCAGACCTGGACCTTTATGGGGTGAGCAGTTCTTC. It specifies CASRPGPLWGEQFF.

V gene TRBV5-4 combines with J gene TRBJ2-1, with 7 bases lining up with TRBD2. Trimming cost V 2 bases and J 3 bases; bases outside gene matches: 5. The length of the CDR3 is 15 residues. The germline V gene has CDR1 SGHNT and CDR2 YYREEE (reference sequence). CDR3 in amino acids: CASSLRLADYNEQFF. The CDR3 region has the DNA TGTGCCAGCAGCTTACGGCTAGCGGACTACAATGAGCAGTTCTTC.

This sequence joins TRBV7-6 and TRBJ2-5, with D possibly being TRBD1 (6 bases). V was clipped by 3 bases and J by 4 bases, with 15 bases between them. Germline CDR1 SGHVS, CDR2 FNYEAQ. The CDR3 has 15 amino acids. The CDR3 sequence: CASSFVTGRRETQYF. CDR3 DNA sequence: TGTGCCAGCAGCTTCGTGACAGGCCGTCGAGAGACCCAGTACTTC.

The CDR3 bases are TGCGCCAGCAGCTTCTCGACAGCGAACACTGAAGCTTTCTTT. Translated: CASSFSTANTEAFF. J is TRBJ1-1 and V is TRBV5-1, with D possibly matching TRBD1 (5 bases). The CDR3 runs to 14 residues. V dropped 2 bases and J dropped 1 base, with 9 bases sitting between them. Looked up from germline, CDR1 is SGHRS and CDR2 is YFSETQ.

This chain connects TRBV20-1 to TRBJ2-7; TRBD2 aligns across 8 bases. Trimming cost V 6 bases and J 4 bases; bases outside gene matches: 2. The CDR3 has 11 residues. Germline V lookup: CDR1 DFQATT, CDR2 SNEGSKA (reference sequence). CDR3: CSAGLAYEQYF. The CDR3 DNA sequence: TGCAGTGCCGGACTAGCTTACGAGCAGTACTTC.

V gene TRBV15 combines with J gene TRBJ2-7, with D possibly TRBD1 on 5 matching bases. This CDR3 has 14 residues. V was shortened by 0 bases and J by 3 bases, with 9 bases between the two germline ends. Per the germline V gene, CDR1 is LNHNV and CDR2 is YYDKDF (reference sequence). Written as DNA, the CDR3 is TGTGCCACCAGCAGAGAAACAGGAGACTACGAGCAGTACTTC. Translated: CATSRETGDYEQYF.

This clone was seen once. This sequence joins TRBV7-3 and TRBJ1-6; D is perhaps TRBD1 (5 bases). The germline gives CDR1 SGHTA, CDR2 FQGTGA. V was clipped by 1 base and J by 7 bases, with 14 bases between them. The CDR3 is 16 amino acids. The CDR3: CASSLRAAGLNSPLHF. CDR3 coding DNA: TGTGCCAGCAGCTTAAGGGCGGCAGGGTTAAATTCACCCCTCCACTTT. Complete variable domain (other parts from reference TRBV7-3 and TRBJ1-6): GAGVSQTPSNKVTEKGKYVELRCDPISGHTALYWYRQSLGQGPEFLIYFQGTGAADDSGLPNDRFFAVRPEGSVSTLKIQRTERGDSAVYLCASSLRAAGLNSPLHFGNGTRLTVT.

V usage is TRBV29-1 and J usage is TRBJ2-7, with TRBD1 matching 7 bases. This CDR3 contains 15 residues. V lost 3 bases and J lost 3; bases outside the gene matches: 11. Germline assignment: CDR1 SQVTM and CDR2 ANQGSEA. The CDR3 DNA follows: TGCAGCGTTGAGTACCCAGGGACAGAGGGCTACGAGCAGTACTTC. Residues: CSVEYPGTEGYEQYF.

The gene calls are TRBV30 and TRBJ1-4, with 9 positions matching TRBD1. There are 14 residues in the CDR3. Germline CDR1 and CDR2: GTSNPN and SVGIG (reference sequence). V shed 0 bases and J 8 bases; nucleotides not matched to a gene: 4. As DNA, the CDR3 is TGTGCCTGGAGTGTTGACAGGGGGGGAGAAAAACTGTTTTTT. It specifies CAWSVDRGGEKLFF.

V usage is TRBV6-6 and J usage is TRBJ1-1; D remains ambiguous. Per germline, CDR1 MNHNY and CDR2 SVGAGI (reference sequence). The CDR3 contains 14 residues. Trimming shortened V by 3 bases and J by 1 base, and 9 bases separated the two germline ends. CDR3 protein: CASSYRQGNTEAFF. The CDR3, as DNA: TGTGCCAGCAGTTATCGACAAGGGAACACTGAAGCTTTCTTT.

This chain links TRBV2 with TRBJ2-7; TRBD1 or TRBD2 may be the D gene (5 bases each). Trimming removed 1 base at V and 7 bases at J, with 17 bases between. In germline, CDR1 is SNHLY, CDR2 FYNNEI. The CDR3 loop spans 15 amino acids. The CDR3 protein is CASSEGSGRGREQYF. CDR3 in DNA: TGTGCCAGCAGTGAAGGATCGGGACGAGGAAGAGAGCAGTACTTC.

By its share, this clone is medium-sized (0.01 to 0.1%). The DNA of the CDR3 is TGCGCCAGCAGCTCTAGCGGGGAAGAGACCCAGTACTTC. Its translation: CASSSSGEETQYF. V and J are TRBV5-1 and TRBJ2-5; 9 bases line up with TRBD2. V trimming: 3 bases; J trimming: 3 bases; junction bases outside the gene matches: 0. The CDR3 length is 13 residues. Germline lookup yields CDR1 SGHRS and CDR2 YFSETQ.

This clone has only a few counts. The V and J genes are TRBV23-1 and TRBJ1-6, with 8 bases lining up with TRBD1. TRBV23-1 is recorded as an ORF, its role being uncertain. This CDR3 comprises 13 residues. With V trimmed by 9 bases and J by 7 bases, 5 bases remained unmatched. The CDR3 is CASLDRDNSPLHF. As DNA, the CDR3 is TGCGCCAGTCTGGACAGGGACAATTCACCCCTCCACTTT.

The gene calls are TRBV10-2 and TRBJ2-7, with 9 bases fitting TRBD2. Germline V gene data show CDR1 as WSHSY and CDR2 as SAAADI. Trimming cost V 8 bases and J 5 bases; bases outside gene matches: 10. The CDR3 totals 14 residues. Written as DNA, the CDR3 is TGCGCCAGCCTAAATAGCGGGAGTAGCGACGAGCAGTACTTC. It translates to CASLNSGSSDEQYF.

The J gene is TRBJ2-3, the V gene TRBV7-3; the D gene could be TRBD1 or TRBD2 (6 bases each). This CDR3 has 14 residues. The V end was cut by 3 bases, the J end by 6 bases, with 13 bases between. Germline CDR1 is SGHTA and CDR2 is FQGTGA. CDR3 sequence (DNA): TGTGCCAGCAGCTTCAACGGGGGCCCCGATACGCAGTATTTT. This gives the protein CASSFNGGPDTQYF.

The J gene is TRBJ2-5, the V gene TRBV5-1, with D tentatively TRBD1 or TRBD2 (7 bases each). Germline assignment: CDR1 SGHRS and CDR2 YFSETQ. V shed 5 bases and J shed 0 bases, with 14 bases lying between them. There are 15 residues in the CDR3. CDR3 nucleotides: TGCGCCAGCAGAAGGGGAGGGACAGACCAAGAGACCCAGTACTTC. Translation gives CASRRGGTDQETQYF.

The chain has TRBV6-5 and TRBJ2-1, with unresolved D. V lost 0 bases to trimming and J lost 8 bases, with 11 bases between them. Germline lookup yields CDR1 MNHEY and CDR2 SVGAGI. There are 14 residues in the CDR3. As DNA, the CDR3 is TGTGCCAGCAGTTACTCGTTCAGAACCCATGAGCAGTTCTTC. This translates into CASSYSFRTHEQFF.

This clone occurred a few times. This chain uses TRBV6-1 with TRBJ2-1, with 7 bases aligning to TRBD2. This CDR3 has 15 residues. The germline V gene has CDR1 MNHNS and CDR2 SASEGT. With 5 bases clipped from V and 4 bases from J, the junction kept 8 bases outside the gene matches. This CDR3 is CASSTHGGDYNEQFF. As DNA, the CDR3 is TGTGCCAGCAGTACCCATGGGGGGGATTACAATGAGCAGTTCTTC.

V usage is TRBV6-5 and J usage is TRBJ2-7; no clear D gene. The V gene's germline CDR1 is MNHEY and CDR2 SVGAGI. V was trimmed by 6 bases and J by 1 base, leaving 16 bases between them. The length of the CDR3 is 15 residues. CDR3 DNA: TGTGCCAGCAGAAGTTCGGACGGGTGGTCCTACGAGCAGTACTTC. This translates into CASRSSDGWSYEQYF.

V and J are TRBV5-6 and TRBJ1-4, with D unresolved. This CDR3 spans 14 amino acids. Trimming shortened V by 4 bases and J by 7 bases, and 14 bases separated the two germline ends. Germline V gene sequence: CDR1 SGHDT, CDR2 YYEEEE. DNA for the CDR3: TGTGCCAGCAGCACCGGAACCGTGGGTGAAAAACTGTTTTTT. It translates to CASSTGTVGEKLFF.

The chain carries TRBV10-3 and TRBJ2-1; no clear D gene. The V gene's germline CDR1 is ENHRY and CDR2 SYGVKD. The CDR3 consists of 14 residues. V was shortened by 1 base and J by 5 bases, with 9 bases between the two germline ends. This CDR3 is CAISEYRQDNEQFF. For the CDR3, the DNA is TGTGCCATCAGTGAGTATCGGCAGGACAATGAGCAGTTCTTC.

This clone has more than one count but fewer than ten. Here the CDR3 DNA reads TGTGCCAGCAGCGTCGACAGAAATTCACCCCTCCACTTT. Protein: CASSVDRNSPLHF. The chain recombines TRBV6-6 with TRBJ1-6, with a possible D match to TRBD1 (5 bases). The CDR3 loop spans 13 amino acids. The V gene's germline CDR1 is MNHNY and CDR2 SVGAGI (reference sequence). V shed 6 bases and J shed 7 bases, with 10 bases lying between them.

The V call is TRBV11-2, the J call TRBJ1-6; D is uncertain. Germline V gives CDR1 SGHAT, CDR2 FQNNGV. V dropped 0 bases and J dropped 9 bases, with 6 bases sitting between them. The CDR3 extends over 13 amino acids. The CDR3: CASSLDNGSPLHF. Written as DNA, the CDR3 is TGTGCCAGCAGCTTAGATAACGGTTCACCCCTCCACTTT.

The rearrangement links TRBV27 to TRBJ2-3; D may be TRBD2 (7 bases). Trimming stripped 6 bases from V and 9 bases from J, with 28 bases between. The germline V gene encodes CDR1 MNHEY and CDR2 SMNVEV (reference sequence). This CDR3 has 17 amino acids. DNA of the CDR3: TGTGCCAGCAGCAACCAAGGGGGGGGCAGGGTAGGTCGAACGCAGTATTTT. Translated, it gives CASSNQGGGRVGRTQYF.

The genes are TRBV28 and TRBJ2-3; D remains ambiguous. Trimming removed 5 bases from V and 3 bases from J, with 6 bases in between. This CDR3 region has 12 residues. Germline CDR1 is MDHEN and CDR2 is SYDVKM. The CDR3 sequence is CASSLETDTQYF. The CDR3 DNA follows: TGTGCCAGCAGTCTAGAGACAGATACGCAGTATTTT.

This clone was seen more than once but under ten times. This rearrangement joins TRBV10-3 to TRBJ2-3; 12 nucleotides line up with TRBD2. The CDR3 runs to 15 residues. After removal of 4 bases from V and 5 bases from J, the junction contained 4 bases not matched to a gene. CDR1 and CDR2 (germline): ENHRY, SYGVKD. The CDR3 loop is CAISVLAGGGDTQYF. In DNA form, the CDR3 reads TGTGCCATCAGTGTACTAGCGGGGGGCGGAGATACGCAGTATTTT.

The chain uses TRBV30 and TRBJ1-6; D is unresolved. The germline V gene has CDR1 GTSNPN and CDR2 SVGIG (reference sequence). V lost 5 bases to trimming and J lost 8 bases, with 13 bases between them. CDR3 length: 13 amino acids. The CDR3 DNA is TGTGCCTGGGAGTTGACGGCAGATTCACCCCTCCACTTT. Amino acid sequence: CAWELTADSPLHF.

The chain employs TRBV27 and TRBJ2-7; 11 bases align to TRBD1. J lost 5 bases, V lost 4 bases, and 4 bases had no gene match. This CDR3 is built from 14 residues. CDR1 and CDR2 from the germline V gene are MNHEY and SMNVEV (reference sequence). The CDR3: CASSWDRGSDEQYF. CDR3 nucleotide sequence: TGTGCCAGCAGTTGGGACAGGGGGTCAGACGAGCAGTACTTC.